This T cell receptor (beta chain) was found in a study of control samples from healthy donors and cancer patients (TCRdb year 2020). Spanning cysteine to phenylalanine, the CDR3 consists of 15 amino acids. The DNA shown is the 45-base CDR3, in frame from base 1. After removal of 4 bases from V and 1 base from J, the junction retains 3 bases not matched to a gene. Taken from the germline V gene, the CDR1 and CDR2 loops are MNHGY and SVAAGI. The library was prepared using the immunoSEQ multiplex PCR assay. In TCRdb, the immuneACCESS table is reduced to in-frame sequences with V and J assigned. These tables do not hold every clone; where another copy was compared, an unresolved V gene accounts for under half, and the others remain unexplained. This sample gives some 130,000 clones in total; roughly 88% of them show up just once. The top ten clonotypes cover around 3.3% of the sample. This clone has only one observation. Its binding antigen is unknown. Base qualities are missing; no much larger clone stands one base away.

The chain joins TRBV6-9 to TRBJ2-4, with TRBD2 matching 8 junction bases. The TCR was taken from a middle-aged man in good health. The sequenced material came from blood. The CDR3 amino acid sequence is: CASSSAGAAKNIQYF. DNA sequence: TGTGCCAGCAGTTCAGCGGGGGCCGCCAAAAACATTCAGTACTTC.